This TCR beta chain was sequenced for a study of brain metastases from non-small cell lung cancer. Study-wide points: Brain metastases shared most TCR repertoire with primaries, with sparse T cells. Compared with primary tumors, brain metastases showed less T-cell infiltration. Compared with their matched primary tumors, roughly two thirds of brain metastases showed expanded T-cell clones.

Trimming removed 0 bases from V and 5 bases from J; junction bases left unmatched: 5. The germline CDR1 and CDR2 sequences are LGHNA and YNFKEQ. This CDR3 is built from 16 residues. Points on this clone: Antigen: not known.

Using immunoSEQ multiplex PCR, the repertoire was profiled, and TCRdb retains in-frame clones only, with some absent. The sample holds approximately 2,000 clones, under 95% seen once. The clonotype was recovered from a donor at least 40 years old with non-small cell lung cancer. Specimen: primary lung tumor tissue. V usage is TRBV4-2 and J usage is TRBJ2-3, with 10 nucleotides matching TRBD2. DNA of the CDR3: TGTGCCAGCAGCCAAGAGAGCGGGAGGGCGGGAGATACGCAGTATTTT. It yields the protein CASSQESGRAGDTQYF.